Listed below are T cell receptor beta chains from one sample, sequenced in a study of blood T cell repertoires in COVID-19. Sequencing used immunoSEQ multiplex PCR; TCRdb keeps in-frame clones, though not all of them. The profile shows 150,000 or so clones, roughly 89% of them singletons. The specimen was PBMCs or T cells enriched from blood (not recorded which). Receptor source: a man in his fifties or sixties who had recovered from COVID-19. The CDR3 runs from the conserved cysteine through the conserved F or W. A D gene is named only where the DNA matches it firmly. Size tells how often a clone was seen (once, few, many) or the class of an expanded clone, and some rows leave it out.

abundance,d_gene,v_gene,j_gene,CDR3nt,CDR3aa
once,NA,TRBV6-5,TRBJ1-1,TGTGCCAGCAGGCTACAGGGCGGGAACACTGAAGCTTTCTTT,CASRLQGGNTEAFF
NA,TRBD1,TRBV28,TRBJ1-5,TGTGCCAGCAGGACGGGACAGGGAGTTTATCAGCCCCAGCATTTT,CASRTGQGVYQPQHF
NA,TRBD2,TRBV5-1,TRBJ2-1,TGCGCCAGCAGCTTCCTAGCGGGAGCTTCCTACAATGAGCAGTTCTTC,CASSFLAGASYNEQFF
once,TRBD2,TRBV14,TRBJ2-3,TGTGCCAGCAGCCAGGGACTAGCGGTTCGATCGGATACGCAGTATTTT,CASSQGLAVRSDTQYF
NA,NA,TRBV4-3,TRBJ2-3,TGCGCCAGCAGCCAAGATGCCTCAACGGGAGTCAGGATACGCCGGTATTTT,CASSQDASTGVRIRRYF
NA,NA,TRBV5-1,TRBJ1-4,TGCGCCAGCAGAATGGAGTTCGGCGAACTTAATGAAAAACTGTTTTTT,CASRMEFGELNEKLFF
NA,TRBD1,TRBV2,TRBJ2-2,TGTGCCAGCCAGGACAGGGGAAACACCGGGGAGCTGTTTTTT,CASQDRGNTGELFF
NA,NA,TRBV18,TRBJ2-5,TGTGCCAGCTCACCACCGGGGGGTGAGACCCAGTACTTC,CASSPPGGETQYF
NA,TRBD1,TRBV6-5,TRBJ2-5,TGTGCCAGCAGTCCTCTGGGACAGCTGGTAGAGACCCAGTACTTC,CASSPLGQLVETQYF
once,TRBD1,TRBV5-1,TRBJ1-2,TGCGCCAGCAGCTTAGGGGACAGCGTAAAGGGCTACACCTTC,CASSLGDSVKGYTF
NA,NA,TRBV25-1,TRBJ2-1,TGTGCCAGCGGACCTACTAGTAGAGGTGAGCAGTTCTTC,CASGPTSRGEQFF
NA,TRBD2,TRBV9,TRBJ2-3,TGTGCCAGCAGCCCGAGGACTAGCGGTGCAGATACGCAGTATTTT,CASSPRTSGADTQYF
NA,NA,TRBV18,TRBJ2-5,TGTGCCAGCCAAGTGGGCATGGGAGAGACCCAGTACTTC,CASQVGMGETQYF
NA,NA,TRBV7-9,TRBJ2-7,TGTGCCAGCAGCTTATACGGGGAGTACGAGCAGTACTTC,CASSLYGEYEQYF
NA,TRBD2,TRBV6-2/TRBV6-3,TRBJ2-1,TGTGCCAGCAGTTACATGGGACTAGCGGGTAATGAGCAGTTCTTC,CASSYMGLAGNEQFF
NA,TRBD1,TRBV7-2,TRBJ1-5,TGTGCCAGCGGCCTTGGGGACAGACAGCCCCAGCATTTT,CASGLGDRQPQHF
NA,TRBD1,TRBV6-5,TRBJ1-2,TGTGCCAGCAGTTACACGGGACAGTCGGCTGGCTACACCTTC,CASSYTGQSAGYTF
NA,TRBD1,TRBV18,TRBJ1-2,TGTGCCAGCTCATCACCAGGGGGCTGGGGCTACACCTTC,CASSSPGGWGYTF